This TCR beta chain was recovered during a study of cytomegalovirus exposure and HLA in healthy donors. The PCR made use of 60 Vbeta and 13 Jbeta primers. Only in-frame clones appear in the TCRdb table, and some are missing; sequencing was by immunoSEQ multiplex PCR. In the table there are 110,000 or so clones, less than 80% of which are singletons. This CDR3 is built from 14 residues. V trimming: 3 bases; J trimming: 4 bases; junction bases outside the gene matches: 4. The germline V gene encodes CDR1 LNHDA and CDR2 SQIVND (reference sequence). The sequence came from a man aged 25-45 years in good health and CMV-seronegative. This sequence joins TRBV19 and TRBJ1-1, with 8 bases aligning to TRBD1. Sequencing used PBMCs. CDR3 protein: CASSMTGEGTEAFF. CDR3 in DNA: TGTGCCAGTAGTATGACAGGGGAAGGCACTGAAGCTTTCTTT.